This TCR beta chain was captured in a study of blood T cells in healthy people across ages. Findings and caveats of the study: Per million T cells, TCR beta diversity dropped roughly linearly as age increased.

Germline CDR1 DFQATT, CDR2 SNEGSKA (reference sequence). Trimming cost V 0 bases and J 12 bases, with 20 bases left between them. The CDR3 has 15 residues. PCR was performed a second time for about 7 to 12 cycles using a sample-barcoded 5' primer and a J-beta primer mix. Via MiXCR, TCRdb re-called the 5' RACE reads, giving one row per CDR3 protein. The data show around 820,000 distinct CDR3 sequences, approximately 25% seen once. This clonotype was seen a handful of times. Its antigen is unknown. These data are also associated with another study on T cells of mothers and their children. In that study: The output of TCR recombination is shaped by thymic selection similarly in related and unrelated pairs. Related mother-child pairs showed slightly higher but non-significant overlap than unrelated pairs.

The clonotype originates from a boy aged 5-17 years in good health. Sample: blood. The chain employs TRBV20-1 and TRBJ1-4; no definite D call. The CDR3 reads CSARDLQLINGELFF. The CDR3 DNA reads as TGCAGTGCTAGAGATCTACAACTGATTAATGGGGAACTGTTTTTT.